What follows describes a single TCR beta chain. Its antigen is unknown. TCR beta cDNA libraries included unique molecular identifiers. Input amounts of 1 to 10 million T cells were used. These gave roughly 0.5 million cDNA molecules, so each molecule approximated one T cell. TCRdb called the PCR reads again in MiXCR, with one record for every CDR3 protein. The sample carries about 540,000 distinct CDR3 sequences, around a third recorded once. Per the germline V gene, CDR1 is MNHEY and CDR2 is SVGAGI. There are 15 residues in the CDR3. Deletions cut 2 bases from V and 4 bases from J, with 14 bases between. This entry belongs to a study of post-analysis software for immune sequencing data. Study at large: Recorded subtypes: relapsing-remitting, secondary progressive, progressive-relapsing; some patients unannotated. Study conclusions and caveats: Samples from a shared batch, those prepared together, strongly co-clustered by F measure. Controls had lower frequencies than patients of four or five TRBV segments, which included TRBV5-6, TRBV5-1 and TRBV20-1. Significantly decreased normalized Chao1 diversity was recorded for multiple sclerosis patients relative to controls.

The rearrangement joins TRBV6-5 to TRBJ2-5; possible D gene TRBD1, 6 bases. Sequenced: blood. The TCR originated in a girl aged 2-17 years with multiple sclerosis. CDR3 protein: CASSYTQGPAETQYF. The CDR3 DNA follows: TGTGCCAGCAGTTACACTCAGGGGCCCGCAGAGACCCAGTACTTC.